The sequence of this T cell receptor beta chain was determined in a study of a mutant IDH1 vaccine in newly diagnosed glioma. Turning to the study itself: Vaccination followed radiotherapy alone by 4-6 weeks, or accompanied temozolomide cycles.

V was cut by 2 bases and J by 3 bases, with 10 bases left in between. The CDR3 runs 14 residues. Per the germline V gene, CDR1 is LNHNV and CDR2 is YYDKDF (reference sequence). Sequencing used immunoSEQ multiplex PCR; TCRdb keeps in-frame clones, though not all of them. Counted here are approximately 60,000 clones, roughly 71% occurring once; the ten biggest clones make up roughly 5%. Comment on this clone: The antigen remains unidentified.

Time point of the sample: week 35, safety follow-up. Doses consisted of 300 ug of mutant IDH1 20-mer peptide each, paired with topical imiquimod. The origin of this receptor is a man aged 50 to 60 with glioma. The chain recombines TRBV15 with TRBJ1-1; D remains ambiguous. Sequencing was performed on PBMCs, taken from a glioma patient whose treatment included an IDH1 peptide vaccine. CDR3 sequence reads: CATSRTTRDTEAFF. CDR3 nucleotides: TGTGCCACCAGCAGAACCACGAGGGACACTGAAGCTTTCTTT.